The 27 T cell receptor beta chains below were found in one sample sequenced in a study of T cells of healthy individuals. TCRdb called the 5' RACE reads again in MiXCR, with one record for every CDR3 protein. The repertoire has 60,000 to 70,000 distinct CDR3 sequences, around 16% of them found once; the top ten carry 4% to 5%. All receptors derive from a human donor in good health.

J is TRBJ1-1 and V is TRBV3-1, with D unresolved. The V end lost 1 base, the J end lost 3 bases, and 6 bases lay between the germline ends. The CDR3 has 13 amino acids. The germline V gene encodes CDR1 LGHDT and CDR2 YNNKEL (reference sequence). DNA of the CDR3: TGTGCCAGCAGCCAAGTTGGCTACACTGAAGCTTTCTTT. Translating gives CASSQVGYTEAFF. Complete variable domain (other parts from reference TRBV3-1 and TRBJ1-1): DTAVSQTPKYLVTQMGNDKSIKCEQNLGHDTMYWYKQDSKKFLKIMFSYNNKELIINETVPNRFSPKSPDKAHLNLHINSLELGDSAVYFCASSQVGYTEAFFGQGTRLTVV.

The gene calls are TRBV6-5 and TRBJ1-1; no clear D. V gave up 5 bases and J gave up 1 base, with 8 bases separating them. The germline V gene has CDR1 MNHEY and CDR2 SVGAGI. The CDR3 contains 13 residues. The DNA for the CDR3 is TGTGCCAGCAGTGATTTGGCGAACACTGAAGCTTTCTTT. Translated: CASSDLANTEAFF.

This clonotype has ten or more counts. The chain carries TRBV12-3 or TRBV12-4 and TRBJ2-5; D not resolved. V gave up 6 bases and J gave up 2 bases, with 10 bases separating them. The CDR3 is made up of 13 amino acids. CDR3 protein: CASRPGYQETQYF. In DNA, the CDR3 is TGTGCCAGCAGGCCGGGTTATCAAGAGACCCAGTACTTC.

The CDR3 region is CSARAGGRPYNEQFF. The CDR3 nucleotides read TGCAGTGCTAGAGCTGGGGGTCGTCCCTACAATGAGCAGTTCTTC. V and J are TRBV20-1 and TRBJ2-1; D possibly matches TRBD1 or TRBD2 (5 bases each). This CDR3 has 15 residues. Trimming left V 1 base short and J 2 bases short, with 12 bases between. The germline V gene encodes CDR1 DFQATT and CDR2 SNEGSKA (reference sequence).

This rearrangement joins TRBV4-1 to TRBJ1-5; possible D gene TRBD1, 5 bases. This CDR3 region has 15 residues. V was cut by 0 bases and J by 2 bases, with 8 bases left in between. The germline CDR1 and CDR2 sequences are MGHRA and YSYEKL. The CDR3 DNA reads as TGCGCCAGCAGCCAAGAGGGGGGTGGCAATCAGCCCCAGCATTTT. This sequence encodes CASSQEGGGNQPQHF.

This clonotype appeared many times. The chain links TRBV20-1 to TRBJ2-3; possible D gene TRBD2, 5 bases. V was trimmed by 4 bases and J by 2 bases, leaving 16 bases between them. Looked up from germline, CDR1 is DFQATT and CDR2 is SNEGSKA (reference sequence). This CDR3 spans 15 amino acids. This CDR3 reads CSAIDSARYTDTQYF. The DNA of the CDR3 is TGCAGTGCTATTGATAGCGCCCGATACACAGATACGCAGTATTTT.

This clonotype came up many times. The chain uses TRBV12-3 or TRBV12-4 and TRBJ1-1; 10 nucleotides align to TRBD1. The CDR3 runs 14 residues. J lost 3 bases, V lost 5 bases, and 3 bases had no gene match. CDR3 in amino acids: CASSTGQGDTEAFF. In DNA, the CDR3 is TGTGCCAGCAGTACTGGACAGGGGGACACTGAAGCTTTCTTT.

At least ten counts were recorded for this clonotype. This chain uses TRBV2 with TRBJ2-3, with D possibly being TRBD1 or TRBD2 (5 bases each). From germline, CDR1 is SNHLY and CDR2 FYNNEI. V was shortened by 4 bases and J by 1 base, with 18 bases between the two germline ends. The CDR3 has 17 amino acids. CDR3: CASSGFPGRHGTDTQYF. CDR3 coding DNA: TGTGCCAGCAGTGGATTCCCGGGACGCCACGGCACAGATACGCAGTATTTT.

This clonotype was observed at least ten times. The gene calls are TRBV6-2 or TRBV6-3 and TRBJ1-2; 10 nucleotides agree with TRBD1. From germline, CDR1 is MNHEY and CDR2 SVGEGT. This CDR3 has 17 amino acids. V shed 5 bases, J shed 4 bases, and the junction held 13 bases outside the gene matches. The CDR3 DNA reads TGTGCCAGCAGTCCCGGGACAGGGGACAAACTACGCTATGGCTACACCTTC. This gives the protein CASSPGTGDKLRYGYTF.

The rearrangement links TRBV21-1 to TRBJ2-7; the D segment call TRBD2 is taken from the table without a DNA check. TRBV21-1 is a pseudogene segment. This CDR3 is built from 20 residues. CDR3 bases: TGTGCCAGCAGCAAAGAAAGGGGCTTTACAGGGCCCCGTGGAAGCTACGAGCAGTACTTC. Amino acid sequence: CASSKERGFTGPRGSYEQYF.

This chain links TRBV7-3 with TRBJ2-5, with unresolved D. The ends were cut back, 5 bases at V and 7 bases at J, with 14 bases in the middle. The germline gives CDR1 SGHTA, CDR2 FQGTGA. The CDR3 has 13 amino acids. The CDR3 DNA follows: TGTGCCAGCAGCCCCGTCCCCGACGGGACCCAGTACTTC. It encodes CASSPVPDGTQYF.

V is TRBV19 and J is TRBJ1-5, with TRBD1 matching over 7 bases. V gave up 3 bases and J gave up 2 bases; unmatched junction bases: 10. The CDR3 runs 17 residues. Germline-derived CDR1 and CDR2 are LNHDA and SQIVND (reference sequence). Here the CDR3 reads CASSMTTGRNGNQPQHF. In DNA form, the CDR3 reads TGTGCCAGTAGTATGACGACAGGGCGGAACGGCAATCAGCCCCAGCATTTT.

V usage is TRBV6-1 and J usage is TRBJ2-7; the D gene is possibly TRBD1 (6 bases). The CDR3 consists of 13 residues. Germline V gives CDR1 MNHNS, CDR2 SASEGT. The germline V and J ends were trimmed by 7 bases and 0 bases, with 10 bases remaining between them. DNA for the CDR3: TGTGCCAGCACTGACAGGAGCTCCTACGAGCAGTACTTC. It yields the protein CASTDRSSYEQYF.

The sample holds many counts of this clonotype. The chain joins TRBV25-1 to TRBJ2-5, with 7 bases lining up with TRBD1. The CDR3 spans 16 residues. Unmatched junction bases numbered 9, after V lost 4 bases and J lost 1 base. Germline V lookup: CDR1 MGHDK, CDR2 SYGVNS. CDR3 bases: TGTGCCAGCAGTGCCCCCCAGGGACAGCCCCAAGAGACCCAGTACTTC. Translated, it gives CASSAPQGQPQETQYF.

The chain links TRBV28 to TRBJ2-7; no clear D. The CDR3 has 11 amino acids. Trimming took off 8 bases at V and 6 bases at J, with 11 bases between the two ends. Germline-derived CDR1 and CDR2 are MDHEN and SYDVKM. CDR3 sequence (DNA): TGTGCCAGCGGCTATCGGAGCGAGCAGTACTTC. Translation: CASGYRSEQYF.

This clonotype was seen a handful of times. V gene TRBV24-1 combines with J gene TRBJ2-5; unclear D gene. Trimming stripped 4 bases from V and 5 bases from J, with 16 bases between. Germline CDR1 reads KGHDR; CDR2 reads SFDVKD. CDR3 size: 15 residues. This chain's CDR3 is CATSENHSGGETQYF. CDR3 DNA: TGTGCCACCAGTGAAAACCACTCCGGTGGGGAGACCCAGTACTTC.

This clonotype was counted only a few times. One end of the junction does not line up with germline, which may come from a read error. This rearrangement joins TRBV29-1 to TRBJ2-4; the match to TRBD2 covers 9 bases. CDR1 is SQVTM, CDR2 ANQGSEA, per germline. This CDR3 is built from 16 residues. CDR3 nucleotide sequence: TGTGCGGTTGGAGGGGCGCGGGAGGGGCGGGAAAACATTCAGTACTTC. Translating gives CAVGGAREGRENIQYF.

This clonotype came up once. The chain uses TRBV7-6 and TRBJ2-5; 7 nucleotides agree with TRBD2. This CDR3 region has 15 residues. Germline V CDR1 and CDR2: SGHVS, FNYEAQ. The V and J ends lost 5 bases and 5 bases, in that order; junction bases with no gene match: 11. CDR3 in amino acids: CASSPAGFRSETQYF. The DNA for the CDR3 is TGTGCCAGCAGCCCAGCGGGATTTCGGTCGGAGACCCAGTACTTC.

A few counts support this clonotype. The J gene is TRBJ2-3, the V gene TRBV10-3; no reliable D call. The germline V gene has CDR1 ENHRY and CDR2 SYGVKD. The V end lost 7 bases, the J end lost 1 base, and 12 bases lay between the germline ends. The CDR3 totals 14 residues. The CDR3 region has the DNA TGTGCCATCATGGTGGGGTCGGGCACAGATACGCAGTATTTT. Translating gives CAIMVGSGTDTQYF.

The table lists this clonotype with many counts. In DNA, the CDR3 is TGTGCCAGTAGGACAGGGGATGGAAACACCATATATTTT. Translation gives CASRTGDGNTIYF. The chain recombines TRBV2 with TRBJ1-3; 9 bases map to TRBD1. Germline CDR1 is SNHLY and CDR2 is FYNNEI. The CDR3 sequence is 13 residues long. V dropped 9 bases and J dropped 3; count of bases not matched to a gene: 3.

This clonotype was counted many times. This chain connects TRBV5-1 to TRBJ1-1, with 9 bases fitting TRBD1. Germline lookup yields CDR1 SGHRS and CDR2 YFSETQ. V shed 3 bases, J shed 5 bases, and the junction held 5 bases outside the gene matches. This CDR3 comprises 14 residues. The CDR3 nucleotides read TGCGCCAGCAGCTCGACAGGGGGGTGGACTGAAGCTTTCTTT. It specifies CASSSTGGWTEAFF.

This clonotype was picked up many times. The chain carries TRBV5-6 and TRBJ1-5; TRBD1 matches 7 bases. V dropped 0 bases and J dropped 7; count of bases not matched to a gene: 4. CDR3 size: 14 residues. The germline V gene has CDR1 SGHDT and CDR2 YYEEEE. The CDR3 nucleotides read TGTGCCAGCAGCTTGGGACAGGGTGTGCAGCCCCAGCATTTT. Its protein product is CASSLGQGVQPQHF. The whole variable domain, remainder taken from reference TRBV5-6 and TRBJ1-5, is DAGVTQSPTHLIKTRGQQVTLRCSPKSGHDTVSWYQQALGQGPQFIFQYYEEEERQRGNFPDRFSGHQFPNYSSELNVNALLLGDSALYLCASSLGQGVQPQHFGDGTRLSIL.

Remarks on this clonotype: A read error may explain this, as a much larger clone is one base away. This sequence joins TRBV9 and TRBJ2-1, with D uncertain. The V end lost 0 bases, the J end lost 1 base, and 14 bases lay between the germline ends. Germline loops: CDR1 SGDLS, CDR2 YYNGEE. The CDR3 extends over 17 amino acids. The CDR3 region has the DNA TGTGCCAGCAGCGTAGGGTTGACGGTGGCATCCTACAATGAGCAGTTCTTC. This gives the protein CASSVGLTVASYNEQFF.

This clonotype has at least ten counts. The chain is built from TRBV27 and TRBJ1-1; TRBD1 aligns across 10 bases. This CDR3 is built from 16 residues. Trimming took 6 bases from V and 4 from J; bases not matched to a gene: 11. CDR1 is MNHEY and CDR2 is SMNVEV in the germline V gene (reference sequence). The CDR3 loop reads CASRQRGQGSSTEAFF. The CDR3 coding sequence is TGTGCCAGCAGGCAGAGGGGACAGGGGTCAAGCACTGAAGCTTTCTTT.

This clonotype occurred many times. This chain uses TRBV6-5 with TRBJ2-2; 10 bases fit TRBD1. The CDR3 runs to 15 residues. Germline V CDR1 and CDR2: MNHEY, SVGAGI. V shed 6 bases and J 3 bases; nucleotides not matched to a gene: 4. The DNA of the CDR3 is TGTGCCAGCAGATCCGGGACAGGGGACACCGGGGAGCTGTTTTTT. Translation gives CASRSGTGDTGELFF.

Many counts were recorded for this clonotype. The CDR3 is CASRTAANLGTIYF. DNA of the CDR3: TGTGCCAGCAGGACCGCCGCTAACTTAGGCACCATATATTTT. J is TRBJ1-3 and V is TRBV2; no clear D gene. Germline CDR1 is SNHLY and CDR2 is FYNNEI. The V and J ends lost 6 bases and 9 bases respectively, with 18 bases between them. The CDR3 runs 14 residues. The full variable domain, its missing parts supplied by reference TRBV2 and TRBJ1-3, is EPEVTQTPSHQVTQMGQEVILRCVPISNHLYFYWYRQILGQKVEFLVSFYNNEISEKSEIFDDQFSVERPDGSNFTLKIRSTKLEDSAMYFCASRTAANLGTIYFGEGSWLTVV.

This clonotype appeared many times. The V call is TRBV18, the J call TRBJ2-7; D uncertain. CDR3 length equals 14 residues. Per germline, CDR1 KGHSH and CDR2 LQKENI. The V end was cut by 3 bases, the J end by 1 base, with 10 bases between. The DNA of the CDR3 is TGTGCCAGCTCACCTAGCACAAGATCCTACGAGCAGTACTTC. Encoded protein: CASSPSTRSYEQYF.